This T cell receptor (beta chain) comes out of a study of cytomegalovirus exposure and HLA in healthy donors (dated by TCRdb to about 2017). With regard to the full study: An earlier analysis of about 530 of the donors reported approximately 280 Gb of sequence data and 117 million unique TCR beta sequences obtained from around 180 million T cells. Approximately 300 gigabases of sequencing data and roughly 81 million unique TCR sequences made up an early release that covered 500 to 700 HLA-typed donors. The genetic ancestry cluster associated with self-reported Caucasian donors included 65% to 90% of the approximately 430 genotyped donors. The study aimed to test whether cataloging public T cell receptors could reveal signatures of past pathogen exposure. The study used immunosequencing to profile the T cell repertoires of hundreds of subjects and linked those repertoires to cytomegalovirus serostatus. A separate validation cohort of 100 to 150 different subjects was used in addition to the roughly 620-subject first cohort. The study combined high-throughput TCR immunosequencing, statistical association of individual TCRs with disease status, and machine learning to predict cytomegalovirus infection status. A later analysis re-analyzed previously published TCR beta repertoires from 600 to 850 donors and added high-resolution HLA genotyping to study TCR occurrence patterns. The later analysis used no new phenotypic data to find candidate immune exposures, relying instead on TCR beta sequences and their occurrence across donors. An earlier analysis of 587 of the donors used high-throughput TCR beta sequencing to judge whether each TCR beta V gene segment behaved as functional or pseudogenic. Donor age, sex, ethnicity and CMV serostatus were collected together with the repertoire data. Genome-wide SNP genotypes for about 55% of the roughly 670 donors were used in a later genetic analysis, which treated that subset as a discovery cohort. Every discovery cohort repertoire had been produced on one sequencing platform. Both class I and class II loci were covered by HLA typing, at four-digit resolution. Typing coverage differed by locus: A, B, C, DRB1 and DQB1 were typed in roughly 620-640 donors, DQA1 in about 500, DPA1 in 600 to 610, and DPB1 in 472. A handful of DR-DQ haplotypes were handled as single units for association and clustering because linkage in the cohort was strong. Among several hundred genotyped donors of the cohort, an average of roughly 230,000 unique TCR beta nucleotide sequences was sequenced per donor, of which approximately 19% were non-productive.

The cohort comprised 550 to 700 healthy bone marrow donors. All cohort members were sampled while nominally healthy, although unrecorded immune exposures were likely present. The donor was CMV seronegative and was included in the group of 352 seronegative cohort members. Each donor provided a peripheral blood sample, and peripheral blood mononuclear cells were used for TCR beta sequencing. The Qiagen DNeasy Blood Extraction Kit was used to extract genomic DNA from the blood cell samples. With regard to this clone: The target of this receptor is not known. Base quality data are lacking; no much larger clone is found one base away.

The study at large found these results: Compared with equally common non-associated chains, HLA-associated TCR beta chains in a later analysis were more clonally expanded and had lower generation probabilities. For the cohort, immune exposure information was limited to CMV serostatus. A few of the identified cytomegalovirus-associated TCR beta chains were confirmed in vitro to be specific for cytomegalovirus antigens. Some IMGT-functional V segments, including TRBV6-2 and TRBV6-3, could not be distinguished by the 87-base-pair reads and were therefore excluded. In a later genetic analysis, fewer N-insertions in productive TCRs were reported among donors in an Asian-associated ancestry cluster than the roughly 700-donor mean. A cluster of highly shared sequence variants was judged likely to represent a technical artifact of the sequencing pipeline. When HLA alleles, especially DR and DQ, strongly co-occurred, TCR associations were difficult to assign to individual alleles. The cohort was sequenced for TCR beta chains only, and without alpha or paired-chain data the features that could be detected were limited. Cytomegalovirus status was reported to be diagnosed by the classifier with high specificity and sensitivity in both the original and validation cohorts. An earlier analysis of approximately 570 of the donors showed that most TCR beta V segments appeared in productive rearrangements either about 90% or about 30% of the time, which broadly matched IMGT annotations. About 17 rarely observed V segments, including chromosome 9 orphons, were excluded from the earlier analysis of 550 to 700 of the donors because counts were too low. A further reported finding was that TCR beta sequences accurately predicted the HLA-A and HLA-B alleles for most subjects in the first cohort. Linkage disequilibrium might explain the correlated functional status among segregating V segments, but an unknown experimental factor could not be excluded. Because some donors lacked HLA typing at each locus, the association tests relied only on the typed subset. V-gene and J-gene trimming of TCR beta chains was associated with a missense DCLRE1C variant in a later genetic analysis, and the association was replicated in an independent cohort. The study listed around 160 TCR beta chains as associated with cytomegalovirus. It was suggested by the authors that the approach could potentially be generalized to other disease states and immunological phenotypes. Most CMV-associated TCR beta chains appeared to be HLA-restricted in a later analysis, and the HLA associations seemed to be driven largely by CMV exposure. Presence/absence analyses assumed roughly uniform sequencing depth across donors, an assumption that may not hold. Across donors, most TCR sequences were observed very rarely, whereas some public TCRs were present in many individuals. In a later analysis, TCR association rates were found to vary across HLA loci, with the most associated TCRs seen for DRB1 alleles and the fewest for HLA-C alleles. A later analysis associated 16,951 TCR beta sequences with specific HLA alleles at a false discovery rate of 0.05. In a later analysis, several top co-occurrence clusters were reported to appear linked to parvovirus B19, influenza, CMV and Epstein-Barr virus.

Libraries were built with the immunoSEQ multiplex PCR assay. A mixture of 60 forward primers for TCR Vbeta segments and 13 reverse primers for TCR Jbeta segments was used in the multiplex PCR. Amplification of the CDR3 region of rearranged TCR beta genes was performed with a multiplex PCR assay on genomic DNA. The Illumina HiSeq System was used to sequence the amplified TCR beta libraries as 87-base-pair reads. The original methods were these. A later analysis counted tens of millions of unique TCR beta chains across the 670 or so repertoires, and approximately 11 million of these chains were shared by at least two donors. Raw reads were error-corrected and collapsed into unique sequences by a nearest-neighbor algorithm in which closely related sequences were merged to remove PCR and sequencing errors. To assign V, D and J gene segments, CDR3 sequences were aligned to IMGT reference sequences. For a sequence to be retained, a match of at least six nucleotides to both a V gene segment and a J gene segment was required. Rearrangements were called productive when the CDR3 lacked stop codons and stayed in frame with V and J; all others were non-productive. CDR3 was defined according to IMGT convention as the region running from the second conserved V-encoded cysteine to the conserved J-encoded phenylalanine. The earlier analysis of 500 to 650 of the donors excluded any sequence lacking an unambiguous match to a single V gene segment. In an earlier analysis of 500 to 750 of the donors, V segments were called functional above 56.7% productive rearrangements and were called segregating when the between-donor standard deviation exceeded 5%. A statistical classification framework was developed to diagnose cytomegalovirus status using the catalog of TCR beta chain sequences. A later analysis assigned V and J genes by comparing TCR nucleotide sequences with IMGT/GENE-DB human TR gene sequences. A later analysis assigned CDR3 sequences and most-parsimonious VDJ recombination scenarios with the TCRdist pipeline. A later analysis defined each TCR beta chain by its CDR3 amino acid sequence plus V-gene family, and excluded reads lacking a unique V-gene family. To address suspected cross-contamination and a sequencing artifact, a later analysis removed a few hundred highly shared, low-generation-probability nucleotide sequences. In a later analysis, a clonal expansion index for each public chain was calculated from normalized within-repertoire ranks of inferred template counts. In a later analysis, generation probabilities were computed with a VDJ recombination model fitted to out-of-frame rearrangements, and the resulting probabilities were checked against IGoR. Hypergeometric tests were used in a later analysis to score TCR-TCR, TCR-HLA and TCR-CMV co-occurrence, with a repertoire-size bias correction applied to the TCR pairs. False discovery rates were estimated in a later analysis by permuting HLA or CMV assignments 20 times. In a later analysis, co-occurring TCRs were grouped using DBSCAN, with TCRdist sequence similarity added in when clustering inside HLA-allele-positive subsets. Repertoires with fewer than 30,000 or more than 120,000 public chains, plus five repertoires with anomalous nucleotide sharing, were excluded from co-occurrence clustering. Entries here come from immuneACCESS through TCRdb and include only in-frame sequences with V and J called. Some clones fail to appear in such tables; in the studies checked, an unresolved V gene covers under half of the shortfall, and the cause of the remainder is unknown. V and J calls plus clone size are reproduced from that table; the DNA served to infer D and trimming. The sample profile shows roughly 60,000 clones; roughly 84% of them were found once. Around 4.1% of the sample goes to the ten largest clones.

Counted from cysteine to phenylalanine, this CDR3 has 15 amino acids. The read is trimmed to its CDR3 DNA, 45 bases read in frame from base 1. V lost 0 bases and J lost 5 bases, and the count of bases not matched to a germline gene is 3. Looking up the germline V gene (reference sequence) yields CDR1 SGHNT and CDR2 YYREEE. Sample: PBMCs. The source is a man aged 25-40 years in good health and CMV-seronegative. The chain is made from TRBV5-4 and TRBJ2-2; 8 middle bases align to TRBD2. The DNA reads TGTGCCAGCAGCTTGGCCGGGGGGGCTACCGGGGAGCTGTTTTTT. Translated, this is CASSLAGGATGELFF.